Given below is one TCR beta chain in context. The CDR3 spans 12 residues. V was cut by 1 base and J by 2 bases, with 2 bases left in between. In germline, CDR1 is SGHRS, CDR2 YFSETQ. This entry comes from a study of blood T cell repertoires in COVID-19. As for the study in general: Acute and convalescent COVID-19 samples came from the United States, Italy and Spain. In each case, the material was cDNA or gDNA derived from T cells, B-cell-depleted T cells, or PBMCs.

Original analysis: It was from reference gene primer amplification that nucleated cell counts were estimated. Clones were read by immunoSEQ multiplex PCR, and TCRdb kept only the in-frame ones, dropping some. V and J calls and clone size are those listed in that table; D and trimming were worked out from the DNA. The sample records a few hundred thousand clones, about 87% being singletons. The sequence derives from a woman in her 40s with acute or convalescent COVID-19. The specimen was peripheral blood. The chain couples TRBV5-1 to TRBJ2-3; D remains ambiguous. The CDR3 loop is CASSLLTDTQYF. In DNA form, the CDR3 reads TGCGCCAGCAGCTTGCTCACAGATACGCAGTATTTT.